These 22 T cell receptor beta chains came from one sample sequenced in a study of T cells in Graves' hyperthyroidism and ophthalmopathy. TCR beta CDR3 regions were amplified from RNA transcripts. The TCR CDR3 was amplified in a first-round RT-PCR using the HTBI primer set. TCRdb re-called the multiplex PCR reads through MiXCR, storing one row per CDR3 protein. Here the sample spans a few hundred thousand distinct CDR3 sequences, around 16% being singletons. Sequenced input: blood. These receptors came from a woman aged 45-65 years with Graves' hyperthyroidism.

This chain joins TRBV27 and TRBJ2-5, with TRBD1 as a possible D gene (6 bases). Per germline, CDR1 MNHEY and CDR2 SMNVEV (reference sequence). The ends were cut back, 5 bases at V and 3 bases at J, with 10 bases in the middle. The CDR3 extends over 13 amino acids. The CDR3 DNA sequence: TGTGCCAGCAGTAAACAGGGCGAAGAGACCCAGTACTTC. Its translation is CASSKQGEETQYF.

This clonotype turned up a few times. The chain uses TRBV19 and TRBJ1-1; weak D call: TRBD1 (5 bases). Trimming shortened V by 4 bases and J by 5 bases, and 17 bases separated the two germline ends. The length of the CDR3 is 15 residues. Germline CDR1 LNHDA, CDR2 SQIVND (reference sequence). CDR3: CASSNRQGGKTEAFF. The CDR3 DNA reads TGTGCCAGTAGTAATCGGCAGGGCGGGAAGACTGAAGCTTTCTTT. Full variable domain (outside the CDR3, taken from reference TRBV19 and TRBJ1-1): DGGITQSPKYLFRKEGQNVTLSCEQNLNHDAMYWYRQDPGQGLRLIYYSQIVNDFQKGDIAEGYSVSREKKESFPLTVTSAQKNPTAFYLCASSNRQGGKTEAFFGQGTRLTVV.

The chain joins TRBV9 to TRBJ2-2, with D perhaps matching TRBD2 (5 bases). The CDR3 has 15 amino acids. Germline CDR1 SGDLS, CDR2 YYNGEE. Trimming cost V 0 bases and J 2 bases, with 8 bases left between them. This chain's CDR3 is CASSVGGSNTGELFF. The CDR3 DNA reads as TGTGCCAGCAGCGTAGGTGGGAGTAACACCGGGGAGCTGTTTTTT. The full variable domain, with the rest looked up from reference TRBV9 and TRBJ2-2, is DSGVTQTPKHLITATGQRVTLRCSPRSGDLSVYWYQQSLDQGLQFLIQYYNGEERAKGNILERFSAQQFPDLHSELNLSSLELGDSALYFCASSVGGSNTGELFFGEGSRLTVL.

The table lists this clonotype with many counts. The chain uses TRBV27 and TRBJ1-5, with D hard to call. CDR3 length: 14 amino acids. Germline lookup yields CDR1 MNHEY and CDR2 SMNVEV (reference sequence). Trimming removed 3 bases from V and 7 bases from J, with 13 bases in between. The CDR3 sequence is CASSFEGLGQPQHF. The DNA of the CDR3 is TGTGCCAGCAGTTTCGAAGGGCTTGGGCAGCCCCAGCATTTT.

The table lists this clonotype with a few counts. The junction does not match germline at one end; this may be a read error. This chain uses TRBV13 with TRBJ2-1, with 8 bases lining up with TRBD1. CDR1 and CDR2 from the germline V gene are PRHDT and FYEKMQ (reference sequence). The CDR3 is made up of 15 amino acids. The CDR3 DNA is TGTGCCAGCAGCTCCCCGGGACAGGTGTACAGTGAGCAGTTCTTC. It yields the protein CASSSPGQVYSEQFF. Together with reference TRBV13 and TRBJ2-1, the CDR3 gives the full variable domain: AAGVIQSPRHLIKEKRETATLKCYPIPRHDTVYWYQQGPGQDPQFLISFYEKMQSDKGSIPDRFSAQQFSDYHSELNMSSLELGDSALYFCASSSPGQVYSEQFFGPGTRLTVL.

The chain recombines TRBV5-8 with TRBJ2-5, with 9 bases matching TRBD1. Germline lookup yields CDR1 SGHTS and CDR2 YDEGEE. Trimming removed 5 bases from V and 6 bases from J; junction bases left unmatched: 11. The CDR3 covers 15 residues. CDR3 sequence reads: CASRLRTGVEKTQYF. The CDR3 nucleotides are TGTGCCAGCAGGTTGAGGACAGGGGTCGAGAAGACCCAGTACTTC. The full variable domain, completed using reference TRBV5-8 and TRBJ2-5, is EAGVTQSPTHLIKTRGQQATLRCSPISGHTSVYWYQQALGLGLQFLLWYDEGEERNRGNFPPRFSGRQFPNYSSELNVNALELEDSALYLCASRLRTGVEKTQYFGPGTRLLVL.

The chain uses TRBV12-3 or TRBV12-4 and TRBJ2-1; 14 positions agree with TRBD2. This CDR3 region has 15 residues. Trimming at V came to 6 bases and at J to 6 bases, leaving 4 bases not matched to a gene. The CDR3 DNA is TGTGCCAGCAGCCGGACTAGCGGGAGGTCCAATGAGCAGTTCTTC. It specifies CASSRTSGRSNEQFF.

This clonotype was seen ten or more times. Here the CDR3 DNA reads TGTGCCAGCAGTCCGACAGGGGGCCGGTACGAGCAGTACTTC. Translation: CASSPTGGRYEQYF. V usage is TRBV6-2 or TRBV6-3 and J usage is TRBJ2-7, with TRBD1 matching 10 bases. Per the germline V gene, CDR1 is MNHEY and CDR2 is SVGEGT. The CDR3 covers 14 residues. Germline trimming cut 5 bases from V and 4 bases from J; bases unmatched to any gene: 5.

The CDR3: CASSKTLAGVAGIAIEQFF. The CDR3, as DNA: TGCGCCAGCAGCAAAACACTAGCGGGAGTTGCCGGAATTGCCATTGAGCAGTTCTTC. This chain links TRBV5-1 with TRBJ2-1; 11 nucleotides line up with TRBD2. From germline, CDR1 is SGHRS and CDR2 YFSETQ. The V segment lost 4 bases and the J segment 9 bases; nucleotides outside the gene matches: 21. This CDR3 contains 19 residues.

The genes are TRBV28 and TRBJ2-3, with 8 bases lining up with TRBD1. Germline CDR1 MDHEN, CDR2 SYDVKM. Trimming cost V 6 bases and J 5 bases; bases outside gene matches: 4. The length of the CDR3 is 13 residues. The CDR3 loop reads CASSRGRGDTQYF. As DNA, the CDR3 is TGTGCCAGCAGCAGGGGGCGAGGAGATACGCAGTATTTT.

This clonotype was recorded at least ten times. The chain joins TRBV3-1 to TRBJ2-7; the D is unclear. The CDR3 contains 15 residues. Germline V CDR1 and CDR2: LGHDT, YNNKEL (reference sequence). Deletions cut 1 base from V and 1 base from J, with 11 bases between. The CDR3 region has the DNA TGTGCCAGCAGCCAAGGGGCTGTACTATCCTACGAGCAGTACTTC. Translation: CASSQGAVLSYEQYF.

CDR3: CASSLFSAGAYNEQFF. Written as DNA, the CDR3 is TGTGCCAGCAGTTTATTTTCGGCGGGAGCCTACAATGAGCAGTTCTTC. The V call is TRBV28, the J call TRBJ2-1; 7 positions match TRBD2. V shed 1 base, J shed 2 bases, and the junction held 5 bases outside the gene matches. This CDR3 comprises 16 residues. Per germline, CDR1 MDHEN and CDR2 SYDVKM. Full variable domain (outside the CDR3, taken from reference TRBV28 and TRBJ2-1): DVKVTQSSRYLVKRTGEKVFLECVQDMDHENMFWYRQDPGLGLRLIYFSYDVKMKEKGDIPEGYSVSREKKERFSLILESASTNQTSMYLCASSLFSAGAYNEQFFGPGTRLTVL.

This clonotype came up many times. The rearrangement joins TRBV27 to TRBJ2-7; 11 bases map to TRBD2. The CDR3 loop spans 16 amino acids. J lost 3 bases, V lost 0 bases, and 4 bases had no gene match. Germline lookup yields CDR1 MNHEY and CDR2 SMNVEV (reference sequence). The CDR3 loop is CASSLSALAGGYEQYF. Here the CDR3 DNA reads TGTGCCAGCAGTTTATCGGCGCTAGCGGGAGGCTACGAGCAGTACTTC.

This clonotype was seen only a few times. The gene calls are TRBV6-2 or TRBV6-3 and TRBJ1-2; 9 positions match TRBD1. With 6 bases clipped from V and 11 bases from J, the junction kept 10 bases outside the gene matches. The CDR3 length is 13 residues. CDR1 is MNHEY and CDR2 is SVGEGT in the germline V gene. The CDR3 nucleotides are TGTGCCAGCAGACGGGACAGGGAAAAGTCATACACCTTC. Encoded protein: CASRRDREKSYTF.

The sample holds a few counts of this clonotype. The chain links TRBV30 to TRBJ1-4; D might be TRBD1 (6 bases). Germline values: CDR1 GTSNPN, CDR2 SVGIG (reference sequence). The CDR3 length is 14 residues. With 4 bases removed from V and 4 bases from J, the gap between germline ends came to 13 bases. The CDR3 DNA reads TGTGCCTGGACGACAGGCAACAATAATGAAAAACTGTTTTTT. This codes for CAWTTGNNNEKLFF. Using reference TRBV30 and TRBJ1-4 for the parts outside the CDR3, the full variable domain is SQTIHQWPATLVQPVGSPLSLECTVEGTSNPNLYWYRQAAGRGLQLLFYSVGIGQISSEVPQNLSASRPQDRQFILSSKKLLLSDSGFYLCAWTTGNNNEKLFFGSGTQLSVL.

This clonotype was observed a few times. V gene TRBV5-1 combines with J gene TRBJ2-3; no clear D. V dropped 4 bases and J dropped 3 bases, with 9 bases sitting between them. The CDR3 covers 13 residues. The V gene's germline CDR1 is SGHRS and CDR2 YFSETQ. This chain's CDR3 is CASSQPPTDTQYF. Here the CDR3 DNA reads TGCGCCAGCAGCCAACCCCCGACAGATACGCAGTATTTT.

To note about this clonotype: A much bigger clone sits one base away, suggesting this may be a read error. This likely comes from a read error, as the CDR3 has no conserved phenylalanine or tryptophan at its end. The chain links TRBV11-2 to TRBJ2-7, with 7 bases matching TRBD2. Germline CDR1 SGHAT, CDR2 FQNNGV. Losses at the gene ends were 5 bases for V and 3 bases for J; bases not matched to a gene: 7. CDR3 length: 14 amino acids. The chain's CDR3 is CASSLAATFYEQYL. The DNA for the CDR3 is TGTGCCAGCAGCCTAGCGGCCACCTTCTACGAGCAGTACCTC.

V is TRBV20-1 and J is TRBJ1-4, with D unresolved. Germline assignment: CDR1 DFQATT and CDR2 SNEGSKA (reference sequence). Trimming took off 4 bases at V and 7 bases at J, with 10 bases between the two ends. The CDR3 spans 12 residues. The CDR3 loop is CSAKSGGEKLFF. In DNA, the CDR3 is TGCAGTGCTAAATCCGGTGGTGAAAAACTGTTTTTT.

This clonotype has at least ten counts. J is TRBJ1-1 and V is TRBV5-8, with unresolved D. Per the germline V gene, CDR1 is SGHTS and CDR2 is YDEGEE. This CDR3 is built from 14 residues. V was shortened by 0 bases and J by 1 base, with 7 bases between the two germline ends. The CDR3: CASSLERQNTEAFF. DNA for the CDR3: TGTGCCAGCAGCTTGGAGAGACAGAACACTGAAGCTTTCTTT.

This clonotype was observed at least ten times. The genes are TRBV7-9 and TRBJ2-7; perhaps TRBD2 as D (6 bases). Germline lookup yields CDR1 SEHNR and CDR2 FQNEAQ (reference sequence). V lost 2 bases and J 3 bases, leaving 11 bases between the germline ends. This CDR3 region has 14 residues. The CDR3 bases are TGTGCCAGCAGCTTATTGGGGGGTAACTACGAGCAGTACTTC. It encodes CASSLLGGNYEQYF.

This clonotype was detected many times. The V and J genes are TRBV7-2 and TRBJ1-1; 8 nucleotides match TRBD1. The CDR3 is made up of 14 amino acids. V was pared by 4 bases and J by 0 bases, with 1 base of the junction left unmatched. In germline, CDR1 is SGHTA, CDR2 FQGNSA. This CDR3 reads CASSSDRVNTEAFF. CDR3 DNA sequence: TGTGCCAGCAGCTCGGACAGGGTGAACACTGAAGCTTTCTTT.

The chain employs TRBV5-1 and TRBJ2-5; D is possibly TRBD1 (6 bases). CDR1 SGHRS and CDR2 YFSETQ come from the germline V gene. The CDR3 has 15 residues. The V end lost 3 bases, the J end lost 4 bases, and 16 bases lay between the germline ends. CDR3 in DNA: TGCGCCAGCAGCTCCACCGGGACACTGGGAGAGACCCAGTACTTC. Its protein is CASSSTGTLGETQYF.